These T cell receptor beta chains were read from a single sample in a study of OX40 agonist ivuxolimab in advanced cancers. The method was immunoSEQ multiplex PCR; TCRdb's version includes in-frame clones alone and lacks a portion of them. The sample records about 85,000 clones, approximately 86% being singletons. The sample here was CD4+ or CD8+ T cells sorted from blood, taken in a trial of the OX40 agonist ivuxolimab. These TCRs come from an adult with an advanced solid tumor such as melanoma, head and neck, liver or kidney cancer. Each CDR3 is given with its conserved first and last residue. Each record gives: CDR3 length, D gene, V gene, J gene, clone size, CDR3 DNA, CDR3 protein. The D gene is left open where the match is weak. Part of the rows lack a size; the others show once, few, many or a class for expanded clones.

16	.	TRBV19	TRBJ2-7	.	TGTGCCAGTAGTATAGTGGGGGGCGTAAGCTCCTACGAGCAGTACTTC	CASSIVGGVSSYEQYF
14	.	TRBV11-2	TRBJ1-3	.	TGTGCCAGCAGCTTTGGCCCGGGTCGGAACACCATATATTTT	CASSFGPGRNTIYF
16	TRBD2	TRBV9	TRBJ2-5	.	TGTGCCAGCAACGATCCCGGGACTAGCGGGGAAGAGACCCAGTACTTC	CASNDPGTSGEETQYF
16	.	TRBV19	TRBJ1-5	.	TGTGCCAGTAGTCAACGAATTAACATAGGGTCTCAGCCCCAGCATTTT	CASSQRINIGSQPQHF
14	TRBD1	TRBV6-5	TRBJ2-7	.	TGTGCCAGCAGTTACGACAGGGACAGTTACGAGCAGTACTTC	CASSYDRDSYEQYF
14	.	TRBV6-1	TRBJ2-2	.	TGTGCCAGCTCAAAACTTCGGGGCCCCGGGGAGCTGTTTTTT	CASSKLRGPGELFF
13	.	TRBV15	TRBJ1-4	once	TGTGCCACCAGCAGGGCTAAAAATGAAAAACTGTTTTTT	CATSRAKNEKLFF
15	.	TRBV4-2	TRBJ1-4	.	TGTGCCAGCAGCGAATCCGGACGGACTAATGAAAAACTGTTTTTT	CASSESGRTNEKLFF
13	.	TRBV4-3	TRBJ2-7	.	TGCGCCAGCAGCCGGGACATCATCTACGAGCAGTACTTC	CASSRDIIYEQYF
13	.	TRBV19	TRBJ2-5	.	TGTGCCAGTAGAGTGGGGGCAGGAAAGACCCAGTACTTC	CASRVGAGKTQYF
14	.	TRBV7-6	TRBJ2-7	.	TGTGCCAGCAGCCACAACGGGAAACGAGGGGAGCAGTACTTC	CASSHNGKRGEQYF